This T cell receptor (beta chain) was captured by sequencing in a study of CD8 T cells in ankylosing spondylitis. Study results and caveats: Reports say disease-linked clones showed up significantly more in matched ankylosing spondylitis synovial fluid.

This clonotype came up many times. What it recognizes is unknown. Molecular-barcoded quantitative 5'-RACE produced these TCR beta libraries. TCRdb reprocessed the 5' RACE reads with MiXCR, giving one entry per CDR3 protein. Among 200,000 or so distinct CDR3 sequences listed, over 15% were seen once. The CDR3 has 14 amino acids. The V gene end was trimmed by 4 bases and the J gene end by 3 bases; junction bases not matched to a gene: 7. Germline loops: CDR1 DFQATT, CDR2 SNEGSKA (reference sequence). The receptor's source is a male donor aged 5-29 years with ankylosing spondylitis or in good health (not recorded which). The chain links TRBV20-1 to TRBJ2-7; 9 bases agree with TRBD1. The sample taken for sequencing was blood, either unsorted or a sorted T cell fraction (not recorded which). CDR3 residues: CSAMVGTGNYEQYF. DNA of the CDR3: TGCAGTGCTATGGTCGGGACAGGGAACTACGAGCAGTACTTC.